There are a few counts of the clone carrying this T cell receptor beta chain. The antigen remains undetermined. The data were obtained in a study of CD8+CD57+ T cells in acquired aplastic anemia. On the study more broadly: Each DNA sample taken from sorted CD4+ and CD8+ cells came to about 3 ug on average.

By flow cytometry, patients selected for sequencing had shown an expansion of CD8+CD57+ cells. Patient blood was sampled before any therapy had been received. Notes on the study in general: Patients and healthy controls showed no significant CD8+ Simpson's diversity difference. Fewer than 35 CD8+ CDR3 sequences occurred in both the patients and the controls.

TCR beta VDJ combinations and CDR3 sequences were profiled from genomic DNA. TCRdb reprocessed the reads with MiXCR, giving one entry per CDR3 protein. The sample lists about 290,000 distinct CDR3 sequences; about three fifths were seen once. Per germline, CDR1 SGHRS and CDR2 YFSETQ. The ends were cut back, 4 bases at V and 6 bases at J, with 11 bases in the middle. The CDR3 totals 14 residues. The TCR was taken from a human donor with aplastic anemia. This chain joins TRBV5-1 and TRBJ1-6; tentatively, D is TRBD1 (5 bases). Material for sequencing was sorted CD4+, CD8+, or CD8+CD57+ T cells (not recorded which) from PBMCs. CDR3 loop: CASSIGTLNSPLHF. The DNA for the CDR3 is TGCGCCAGCAGCATCGGGACTCTTAATTCACCCCTCCACTTT.